This T cell receptor (beta chain) comes out of a study of post-analysis software for immune sequencing data. Study-level results: Comparison with controls showed significantly lower normalized Chao1 diversity in multiple sclerosis patients. Strong co-clustering by F measure was evident for samples that had been prepared in the same batch. Comparison of patients with controls showed five TRBV segments more frequent in patients, TRBV5-6, TRBV5-1 and TRBV20-1 among them.

Prepared TCR beta cDNA libraries contained unique molecular identifiers. TCRdb re-called the PCR reads through MiXCR, storing one row per CDR3 protein. The repertoire consists of around 160,000 distinct CDR3 sequences, with about 36% occurring once and the leading ten covering 25% to 35%. In the case of this clonotype: The antigen remains undetermined.

CDR3 size: 16 residues. The chain couples TRBV21-1 to TRBJ2-7; the DNA was not compared with TRBD1, the D call given in the table. TRBV21-1 is a pseudogene. Sequencing used blood, obtained after autologous hematopoietic stem cell transplantation. This TCR was sampled from a girl aged 10 to 17 with multiple sclerosis. The CDR3 here is CAEKRLRDRVSYEQYF. CDR3 nucleotides: TGTGCCGAAAAAAGGTTAAGAGACAGGGTTTCCTACGAGCAGTACTTC.